Following are 22 T cell receptor beta chains from one sample sequenced in a study of CD8 T cells in ankylosing spondylitis. MiXCR, applied by TCRdb to the 5' RACE reads, yields one record per CDR3 protein. There are about 150,000 distinct CDR3 sequences in the sample; 44% occur only once, and 13% to 15% lies in the top ten. The sample consisted of synovial fluid, either unsorted or a sorted T cell fraction (not recorded which). The receptors originated from a male donor with ankylosing spondylitis.

This clonotype was detected only a few times. The chain couples TRBV7-3 to TRBJ2-3; maybe TRBD2 (5 bases). Germline CDR1 is SGHTA and CDR2 is FQGTGA. This CDR3 is 17 amino acids long. V was shortened by 5 bases and J by 0 bases, with 18 bases between the two germline ends. CDR3 nucleotide sequence: TGTGCCAGCAGCCCCCTTGGATGGCGGACTAGCACAGATACGCAGTATTTT. Translating it yields CASSPLGWRTSTDTQYF.

This clonotype was counted a few times. The V and J genes are TRBV12-3 or TRBV12-4 and TRBJ2-1; D unclear. V lost 6 bases, J lost 5 bases, and 11 bases lay in between. This CDR3 has 13 amino acids. The CDR3: CASSLGPNNEQFF. CDR3 coding DNA: TGTGCCAGCAGCCTAGGACCCAACAATGAGCAGTTCTTC.

The chain joins TRBV29-1 to TRBJ1-2; a weak D match, TRBD1 (6 bases). V was cut by 7 bases and J by 2 bases, with 14 bases left in between. Germline lookup yields CDR1 SQVTM and CDR2 ANQGSEA. The CDR3 extends over 13 amino acids. The CDR3 bases are TGCAGCGCTGAGGGGGGTCCGAACTATGGCTACACCTTC. It encodes CSAEGGPNYGYTF.

This chain uses TRBV7-9 with TRBJ1-2, with D possibly matching TRBD1 (5 bases). Germline values: CDR1 SEHNR, CDR2 FQNEAQ (reference sequence). This CDR3 contains 16 residues. Trimming removed 3 bases at V and 2 bases at J, with 16 bases between. DNA for the CDR3: TGTGCCAGCAGCTTGAGCCGACAGTCTTGGAACTATGGCTACACCTTC. Translated: CASSLSRQSWNYGYTF.

This chain joins TRBV10-3 and TRBJ2-5; D not certain. Germline V gene sequence: CDR1 ENHRY, CDR2 SYGVKD. The CDR3 length is 17 residues. Trimming removed 4 bases from V and 9 bases from J, with 27 bases in between. CDR3: CAISVFGLENGGWAQYF. The CDR3 bases are TGTGCCATCAGTGTGTTTGGCCTCGAGAACGGTGGGTGGGCCCAGTACTTC.

The chain combines TRBV4-1 with TRBJ2-1; tentatively, D is TRBD1 (5 bases). Trimming stripped 0 bases from V and 2 bases from J, with 8 bases between. The CDR3 loop spans 15 amino acids. The germline V gene has CDR1 MGHRA and CDR2 YSYEKL. Written as DNA, the CDR3 is TGCGCCAGCAGCCAAGAAGGGGTAACCTACAATGAGCAGTTCTTC. Protein: CASSQEGVTYNEQFF.

The J gene is TRBJ1-6, the V gene TRBV10-3; the D gene is possibly TRBD1 (6 bases). V was shortened by 3 bases and J by 7 bases, with 16 bases between the two germline ends. CDR1 and CDR2 from the germline V gene are ENHRY and SYGVKD. CDR3 length: 16 amino acids. CDR3 DNA: TGTGCCATCAGTGAACGGGGGCCCGGTTCAAATTCACCCCTCCACTTT. It encodes CAISERGPGSNSPLHF.

The gene calls are TRBV4-1 and TRBJ2-4; D is ambiguous. V was trimmed by 3 bases and J by 4 bases, leaving 7 bases between them. This CDR3 region has 13 residues. CDR1 and CDR2 (germline): MGHRA, YSYEKL. CDR3 sequence reads: CASSHGGKNIQYF. CDR3 DNA sequence: TGCGCCAGCAGCCACGGCGGTAAAAACATTCAGTACTTC.

The chain joins TRBV20-1 to TRBJ1-5; D remains ambiguous. CDR3 size: 12 residues. CDR1 DFQATT and CDR2 SNEGSKA come from the germline V gene (reference sequence). Trimming left V 6 bases short and J 9 bases short, with 15 bases between. The CDR3 DNA follows: TGCAGTGCCGAGACCGCCGACTGGCCCCAGCATTTT. The encoded protein is CSAETADWPQHF.

The genes are TRBV24-1 and TRBJ2-1, with TRBD1 as a possible D gene (5 bases). Trimming took 5 bases from V and 6 from J, leaving 7 bases between them. Germline V gene lookup returns CDR1 KGHDR and CDR2 SFDVKD. This CDR3 comprises 12 residues. CDR3 in amino acids: CATSAGANEQFF. The CDR3 nucleotides read TGTGCCACCAGTGCTGGGGCCAATGAGCAGTTCTTC.

This chain links TRBV12-3 or TRBV12-4 with TRBJ2-7, with D possibly being TRBD1 or TRBD2 (5 bases each). The CDR3 spans 14 residues. The ends were cut back, 3 bases at V and 0 bases at J, with 9 bases in the middle. CDR3 bases: TGTGCCAGCAGTTTGGGGGACCACTCCTACGAGCAGTACTTC. Translating it yields CASSLGDHSYEQYF.

This clonotype turned up a few times. CDR3 protein: CASSPVRGTGMGARNTIYF. For the CDR3, the DNA is TGTGCCAGCAGCCCGGTCAGGGGTACTGGGATGGGAGCAAGAAACACCATATATTTT. The chain couples TRBV11-1 to TRBJ1-3, with a possible D match to TRBD1 (6 bases). Between the trimmed V and J ends, which lost 5 bases and 5 bases, there was a span of 28 bases. Germline V gene sequence: CDR1 SGHAT, CDR2 FQDESV (reference sequence). This CDR3 has 19 residues.

In this sample, this clonotype turned up a few times. The chain couples TRBV7-9 to TRBJ1-1, with a tentative D call TRBD1 (6 bases). The germline V gene encodes CDR1 SEHNR and CDR2 FQNEAQ (reference sequence). The CDR3 is 14 amino acids. Trimming cost V 3 bases and J 4 bases, with 12 bases left between them. The DNA for the CDR3 is TGTGCCAGCAGCTTGGCAACAGGGAGCACTGAAGCTTTCTTT. The encoded protein is CASSLATGSTEAFF.

J is TRBJ1-1 and V is TRBV4-1; no firm D call. Germline lookup yields CDR1 MGHRA and CDR2 YSYEKL. V lost 7 bases to trimming and J lost 3 bases, with 27 bases between them. The CDR3 totals 18 residues. DNA for the CDR3: TGCGCCAGCACCGCTTTGTTGAGGGCGGTGGAGAGGGACACTGAAGCTTTCTTT. Translation: CASTALLRAVERDTEAFF.

This clonotype came up once. This chain uses TRBV5-6 with TRBJ1-2, with D possibly TRBD1 on 6 matching bases. V was trimmed by 5 bases and J by 2 bases, leaving 10 bases between them. Germline V gene sequence: CDR1 SGHDT, CDR2 YYEEEE. The CDR3 consists of 13 residues. The CDR3 coding sequence is TGTGCCAGCAGATGGACAGACAACTATGGCTACACCTTC. Translated: CASRWTDNYGYTF.

The chain combines TRBV5-6 with TRBJ2-2; tentatively, D is TRBD1 (6 bases). This CDR3 is 14 amino acids long. From germline, CDR1 is SGHDT and CDR2 YYEEEE. Trimming removed 5 bases at V and 1 base at J, with 9 bases between. The CDR3 is CASSQGKNTGELFF. The CDR3 nucleotides are TGTGCCAGCAGTCAGGGGAAGAACACCGGGGAGCTGTTTTTT.

The chain couples TRBV28 to TRBJ1-2; the D is unclear. This CDR3 spans 13 amino acids. The germline V gene has CDR1 MDHEN and CDR2 SYDVKM. Between the trimmed V and J ends, which lost 5 bases and 0 bases, there was a span of 7 bases. CDR3 sequence: CASSPTANYGYTF. The DNA of the CDR3 is TGTGCCAGCAGTCCCACAGCTAACTATGGCTACACCTTC.

V gene TRBV7-9 combines with J gene TRBJ1-1; D call uncertain. The germline V gene has CDR1 SEHNR and CDR2 FQNEAQ (reference sequence). V lost 1 base and J 0 bases, leaving 15 bases between the germline ends. The CDR3 loop spans 17 amino acids. CDR3 region: CASSLVEGNGMNTEAFF. In DNA form, the CDR3 reads TGTGCCAGCAGCTTAGTGGAAGGGAATGGAATGAACACTGAAGCTTTCTTT. The full variable domain, rest sourced from reference TRBV7-9 and TRBJ1-1, is DTGVSQNPRHKITKRGQNVTFRCDPISEHNRLYWYRQTLGQGPEFLTYFQNEAQLEKSRLLSDRFSAERPKGSFSTLEIQRTEQGDSAMYLCASSLVEGNGMNTEAFFGQGTRLTVV.

By its share, this clonotype is medium-sized (0.01 to 0.1%). This chain uses TRBV20-1 with TRBJ2-5; D possibly corresponds to TRBD2 (6 bases). With 3 bases removed from V and 1 base from J, the gap between germline ends came to 12 bases. The CDR3 extends over 14 amino acids. Germline values: CDR1 DFQATT, CDR2 SNEGSKA (reference sequence). The DNA of the CDR3 is TGCAGTGCTAGGACGGGAGAAGGCCAAGAGACCCAGTACTTC. Its protein product is CSARTGEGQETQYF.

The J gene is TRBJ2-4, the V gene TRBV4-1, with a tentative D call TRBD2 (5 bases). Germline loops: CDR1 MGHRA, CDR2 YSYEKL. The CDR3 sequence is 15 residues long. Trimming left V 2 bases short and J 5 bases short, with 13 bases between. CDR3 in amino acids: CASSQSSGLENIQYF. The CDR3 DNA sequence: TGCGCCAGCAGCCAAAGTTCGGGGTTAGAAAACATTCAGTACTTC.

The chain couples TRBV11-2 to TRBJ2-5; a weak D match, TRBD2 (6 bases). Deletions cut 8 bases from V and 1 base from J, with 11 bases between. The germline V gene encodes CDR1 SGHAT and CDR2 FQNNGV. This CDR3 spans 13 amino acids. The CDR3 DNA follows: TGTGCCAGCGGGGACTCCCTCCAAGAGACCCAGTACTTC. Translated, it gives CASGDSLQETQYF.

This clonotype showed up just a few times. The chain combines TRBV5-6 with TRBJ2-7; 7 bases line up with TRBD2. Trimming took 0 bases from V and 2 from J; bases not matched to a gene: 8. The CDR3 totals 16 residues. CDR1 is SGHDT, CDR2 YYEEEE, per germline. The CDR3 coding sequence is TGTGCCAGCAGCTTGGCTTACGGGCTAGCGGCCTACGAGCAGTACTTC. Translating it yields CASSLAYGLAAYEQYF.